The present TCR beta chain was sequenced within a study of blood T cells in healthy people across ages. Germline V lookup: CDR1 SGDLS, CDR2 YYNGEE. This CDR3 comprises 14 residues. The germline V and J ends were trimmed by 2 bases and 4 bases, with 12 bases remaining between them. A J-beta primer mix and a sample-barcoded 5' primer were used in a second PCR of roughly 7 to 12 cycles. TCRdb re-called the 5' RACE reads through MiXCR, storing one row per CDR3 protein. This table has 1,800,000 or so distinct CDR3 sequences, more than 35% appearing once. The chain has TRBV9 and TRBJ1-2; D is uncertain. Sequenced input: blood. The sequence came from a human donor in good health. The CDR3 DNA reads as TGTGCCAGCAGCGTGGGGTCTGAGGGCTATGGCTACACCTTC. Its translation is CASSVGSEGYGYTF.